The text below deals with one T cell receptor beta chain. Only one count was recorded for this clone. Its specific antigen is unknown. Within one base of it there is no much larger clone, and no base qualities were kept. This entry belongs to a study of T cell responses to AZD1222 COVID-19 vaccine (dated by TCRdb to about 2021). About the full investigation: Because spike-specific TCR depth and breadth did not differ between the two schedules, AZD1222 recipients who got a second dose at roughly 4 weeks were pooled with those who got a second dose at roughly 12 weeks. TCR sequencing covered 233 trial participants: 200 to 220 given two doses of AZD1222 and 26 given two doses of MenACWY control vaccine. Trial participants were enrolled by age into 18-55, 56-69 and 70-plus year subgroups, with roughly 150, 30 and 60 TCR-sequenced participants respectively. On the study overall, not on this receptor specifically: Spike-specific TCR breadth and depth rose significantly after two AZD1222 doses compared with day 0 and with MenACWY recipients. Participants were mostly white British and included more females than males, and it was suggested by the authors that clonal diversity may have been underestimated. Vaccine-associated CD4 TCRs spanned the whole spike protein, with dominant responses in regions 160-218 and 743-854. Because no day 14 peak-response samples were available, the repertoires could be characterized only after the peak T cell response. Reportedly, close to half of the unique spike-specific TCRs recognized epitopes lying outside the regions that are mutated in the B.1.351 and B.1.1.7 variants. Conclusions about previously exposed vaccinees are limited, since just 5 to 7 AZD1222 recipients were seropositive for SARS-CoV-2 at baseline. The 56-69-year group was small, and its depth increase did not reach significance, likely because of low power.

The time point label here, explained by the study, means: baseline before first vaccination. Vaccinee samples were obtained from the UK trials COV001 and COV002, which included a single-blind randomized controlled phase 2/3 trial of AZD1222 (ChAdOx1 nCoV-19) in healthy adults. Trial participant PBMC samples were collected at day 0 and day 28 after the second dose for TCRbeta chain sequencing. The CDR3 regions of human TCRbeta chains were subjected to immunosequencing. On the study's bioinformatics: Repertoire TCRs were matched against a reference library of SARS-CoV-2-specific TCRs generated with the MIRA antigen-specificity platform. Breadth meant the fraction of unique TCRs that were SARS-CoV-2-associated, whereas depth meant the fraction of total T cells that were SARS-CoV-2-associated. Using the MIRA data, every spike-specific TCR was mapped to the spike region that the TCR reacted to and assigned to either a CD4 or a CD8 class. Log10-transformed breadth and depth values were compared by one-way ANOVA with Sidak's multiple comparisons tests. The table was pulled from immuneACCESS by TCRdb, which kept in-frame rearrangements only. Such tables lose some clones; where checked, under half of the loss comes from unresolved V genes, and the rest has no known cause. For V, J and clone size, that table is used; D and trimming come from the DNA. For this sample the table gives around 67,000 clones, of which 80% to 90% were detected only once. The leading ten clones occupy 20% to 25% of the sample.

The material was peripheral blood, obtained on day 0 of AZD1222 vaccination. The sequence derives from an adult in good health.

The DNA sequence is as follows: TGTGCCAGCAGTTTGGGGGCAACTGAAGCTTTCTTT. It specifies CASSLGATEAFF. The sequence links TRBV6-5 to TRBJ1-1, with a tentative D gene TRBD1 over 6 matching bases. V is shortened by 4 bases, J by 5 bases, and the region joining them spans 8 bases. The CDR3 contains 12 residues, cysteine and phenylalanine counted. CDR3 DNA only is kept here, 36 bases in frame from base 1. From a lookup of the germline V gene, CDR1 and CDR2 are MNHEY and SVGAGI.